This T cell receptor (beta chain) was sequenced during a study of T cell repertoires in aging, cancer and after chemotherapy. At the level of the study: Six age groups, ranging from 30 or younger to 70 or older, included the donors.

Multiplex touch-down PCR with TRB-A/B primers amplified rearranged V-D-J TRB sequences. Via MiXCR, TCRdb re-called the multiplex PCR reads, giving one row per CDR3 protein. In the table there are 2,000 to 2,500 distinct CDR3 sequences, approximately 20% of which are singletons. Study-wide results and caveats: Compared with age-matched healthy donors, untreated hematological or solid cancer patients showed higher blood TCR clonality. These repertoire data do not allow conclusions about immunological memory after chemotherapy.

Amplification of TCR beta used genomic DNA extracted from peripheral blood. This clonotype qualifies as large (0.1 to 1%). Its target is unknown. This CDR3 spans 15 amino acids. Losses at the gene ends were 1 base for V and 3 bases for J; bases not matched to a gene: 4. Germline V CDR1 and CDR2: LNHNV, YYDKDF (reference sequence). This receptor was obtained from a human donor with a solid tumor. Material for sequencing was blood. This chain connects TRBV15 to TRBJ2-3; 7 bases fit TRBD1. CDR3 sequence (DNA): TGTGCCACCAGCAGAGGACAGGGACAAACAGATACGCAGTATTTT. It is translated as CATSRGQGQTDTQYF.